These T cell receptor beta chains were read from a single sample in a study of cytomegalovirus exposure and HLA in healthy donors. Assay: immunoSEQ multiplex PCR; the TCRdb copy retains only in-frame clones and omits some. This table has about 140,000 clones, 73% appearing once. The sequenced sample consisted of PBMCs. The source of these receptors is a human donor in good health. The CDR3 runs from the conserved cysteine through the conserved F or W. D genes are given only for firm matches. Size tells how often a clone was seen (once, few, many) or the class of an expanded clone, and some rows leave it out.

length,V,D,J,size,CDR3,DNA
16,TRBV9,TRBD2,TRBJ2-3,once,CASSVEGGGRTDTQYF,TGTGCCAGCAGCGTAGAAGGCGGGGGGCGGACAGATACGCAGTATTTT
15,TRBV27,.,TRBJ1-1,.,CASSLIPGMNTEAFF,TGTGCCAGCAGTTTAATACCGGGGATGAACACTGAAGCTTTCTTT
14,TRBV29-1,.,TRBJ2-1,.,CSAKGGRGNNEQFF,TGCAGCGCCAAGGGCGGCAGGGGCAACAATGAGCAGTTCTTC
12,TRBV2,.,TRBJ2-7,.,CASSVSEREQYF,TGTGCCAGCAGTGTTAGCGAACGCGAGCAGTACTTC
13,TRBV27,.,TRBJ1-2,few,CASSPRGSYGYTF,TGTGCCAGCAGCCCACGGGGGAGCTATGGCTACACCTTC
12,TRBV9,.,TRBJ2-5,.,CASSAIEETQYF,TGTGCCAGCAGCGCCATAGAAGAGACCCAGTACTTC
13,TRBV19,.,TRBJ2-7,once,CASSVGTLYEQYF,TGTGCCAGTAGTGTCGGGACTTTGTACGAGCAGTACTTC
15,TRBV13,TRBD2,TRBJ2-1,.,CASKTRGASYNEQFF,TGTGCCAGCAAAACGCGGGGGGCCTCCTACAATGAGCAGTTCTTC
14,TRBV28,TRBD2,TRBJ2-7,.,CASSLGLAGYEQYF,TGTGCCAGCAGTTTAGGGCTAGCGGGCTACGAGCAGTACTTC
13,TRBV10-1,TRBD1,TRBJ1-2,.,CASSDDRVRGYPF,TGCGCCAGCAGCGATGACAGGGTCAGGGGCTACCCCTTC
14,TRBV6-5,TRBD2,TRBJ2-1,.,CASRAGGPYNEQFF,TGTGCCAGCAGGGCGGGGGGGCCGTACAATGAGCAGTTCTTC